The rows below give T cell receptor beta chains drawn from one sample of a study of blood T cell repertoires in COVID-19. Profiling relied on immunoSEQ multiplex PCR, and the TCRdb table lists in-frame clones only, not all of them. This table holds fewer than 200,000 clones, 84% found once. Source material: PBMCs or T cells enriched from blood (not recorded which). The origin of the receptors is a woman in her twenties or thirties who had been exposed to COVID-19. Each CDR3 is given with its conserved first and last residue. The D gene is left open where the match is weak. Size is omitted from some rows. Given values are once, few, many or a class for expanded clones.

j_gene,v_gene,abundance,d_gene,CDR3nt,CDR3aa
TRBJ2-2,TRBV7-3,few,NA,TGTGCCAGCAGCTTCGGAGACACCGGGGAGCTGTTTTTT,CASSFGDTGELFF
TRBJ2-2,TRBV2,NA,TRBD2,TGTGCCAGCCTAGCGGGGGGGTATACCGGGGAGCTGTTTTTT,CASLAGGYTGELFF
TRBJ1-6,TRBV14,NA,NA,TGTGCCAGCAGCCACCCGTCCCGGGAACCCCTCCACTTT,CASSHPSREPLHF
TRBJ1-1,TRBV7-9,once,TRBD1,TGTGCCAGCAGCTTATCCGCCTTAGGGGGCCGCACTGAAGCTTTCTTT,CASSLSALGGRTEAFF
TRBJ1-5,TRBV18,few,TRBD1,TGTGCCAGCTCCCCCGACAGGGGTGGCAATCAGCCCCAGCATTTT,CASSPDRGGNQPQHF
TRBJ1-4,TRBV19,NA,TRBD1,TGTGCCAGTAGTGCGACAGGGGGAGCTAATGAAAAACTGTTTTTT,CASSATGGANEKLFF
TRBJ2-1,TRBV29-1,NA,TRBD1,TGCAGCGCCCTCAGGGGGAATGAGCAGTTCTTC,CSALRGNEQFF
TRBJ2-3,TRBV5-6,NA,TRBD1,TGTGCCAGCGAGGACAGGGGGCGCCCAGATACGCAGTATTTT,CASEDRGRPDTQYF
TRBJ2-7,TRBV30,NA,NA,TGTGCCTGGACTGACAGGCCCTACTACGAGCAGTACTTC,CAWTDRPYYEQYF
TRBJ2-5,TRBV28,NA,TRBD2,TGTGCCAGCAGTGCGACTAGCGGGGGGGCGGTTACAGGAGAGACCCAGTACTTC,CASSATSGGAVTGETQYF
TRBJ1-5,TRBV7-9,NA,NA,TGTGCCAGCAGCTTAGGGGTCGGCGGGGGCAATCAGCCCCAGCATTTT,CASSLGVGGGNQPQHF
TRBJ1-5,TRBV18,NA,NA,TGTGCCAGCTCACCTCTTAGCAATCAGCCCCAGCATTTT,CASSPLSNQPQHF
TRBJ1-1,TRBV5-1,NA,NA,TGCGCCAGCAAACGGGGAATGGGGACTGAAGCTTTCTTT,CASKRGMGTEAFF
TRBJ2-7,TRBV4-1,NA,NA,TGCGCCAGCAGCCATGACTCGCTTGGGCAGGGGCGGCGGTACGAGCAGTACTTC,CASSHDSLGQGRRYEQYF
TRBJ1-5,TRBV2,NA,NA,TGTGCCAGCAAGGGGTATAGCAATCAGCCCCAGCATTTT,CASKGYSNQPQHF
TRBJ2-4,TRBV5-1,NA,NA,TGCGCCAGCAGCTTGTTTCTACAGACAGCATCGAGTAGCAAAAACATTCAGTACTTC,CASSLFLQTASSSKNIQYF
TRBJ1-2,TRBV30,NA,TRBD1,TGTGCCTGGAGGTGTGAAGGGACAGGTGTGGTTAGCTATGGCTACACCTTC,CAWRCEGTGVVSYGYTF
TRBJ2-3,TRBV6-5,NA,NA,TGTGCCAGCATTAAGGGAGATCAGAGCGGGGATACGCAGTATTTT,CASIKGDQSGDTQYF
TRBJ1-1,TRBV5-4,NA,NA,TGTGCCAGCAGCCCAGGGTCAAACACTGAAGCTTTCTTT,CASSPGSNTEAFF
TRBJ2-1,TRBV10-3,NA,TRBD2,TGTGCCATCAGCCGCGGGACTAGCGTGAATGAGCAGTTCTTC,CAISRGTSVNEQFF
TRBJ2-7,TRBV5-5,NA,NA,TGTGCCAGCAGCTTGGGTGGACAGCCCTACGAGCAGTACTTC,CASSLGGQPYEQYF
TRBJ2-7,TRBV27,NA,TRBD1,TGTGCCAGCAGTAAGACAGGGGTGTACGAGCAGTACTTC,CASSKTGVYEQYF
TRBJ2-5,TRBV29-1,NA,TRBD2,TGCAGCGCGGTGGGACTAGCGGGAGGGGAGACCCAGTACTTC,CSAVGLAGGETQYF
TRBJ2-3,TRBV10-3,NA,TRBD2,TGTGCCATCAGTTCAGGATCCAGTATACTAGCGGGGGGCACAGATACGCAGTATTTT,CAISSGSSILAGGTDTQYF
TRBJ2-1,TRBV10-2,NA,TRBD2,TGCGCCAGCACCCGAGGACTAGCGGGGGCCCACAATGAGCAGTTCTTC,CASTRGLAGAHNEQFF
TRBJ1-5,TRBV2,NA,TRBD1,TGTGCCAGCAGTGAACGCGGACAGGGGTTTCAGCCCCAGCATTTT,CASSERGQGFQPQHF
TRBJ1-6,TRBV5-4,NA,TRBD1,TGTGCCAGCAGCTTGCCCCCAGGGGGGAATTCACCCCTCCACTTT,CASSLPPGGNSPLHF
TRBJ1-2,TRBV5-1,NA,NA,TGCGCCAGCAGTGATCAAAAATCAGGGAATAACTATGGCTACACCTTC,CASSDQKSGNNYGYTF
TRBJ2-7,TRBV9,once,TRBD2,TGTGCCAGCAGCTCTGGACTAGCGGGGTCCTACGAGCAGTACTTC,CASSSGLAGSYEQYF
TRBJ2-3,TRBV19,NA,TRBD2,TGTGCCAGTACCCGTCGGGAGGGACTAGGAACAGATACGCAGTATTTT,CASTRREGLGTDTQYF
TRBJ2-3,TRBV13,few,TRBD1,TGTGCCAGCAGCAGATCCCGGGACAGGGTATCGGATACGCAGTATTTT,CASSRSRDRVSDTQYF
TRBJ2-3,TRBV2,few,NA,TGTGCCAGCAGTTCCGGAGAGGGCTATCCATATACGCAGTATTTT,CASSSGEGYPYTQYF
TRBJ2-5,TRBV19,NA,NA,TGTGCCAGTAGTTTGCCAGGGTTGGTAGAGACCCAGTACTTC,CASSLPGLVETQYF
TRBJ2-2,TRBV6-2/TRBV6-3,NA,NA,TGTGCCAGCAGTTACGACAGTTTACCCGGGGAGCTGTTTTTT,CASSYDSLPGELFF
TRBJ2-7,TRBV7-9,few,TRBD1,TGTGCCAGCAGCCTCCGGGACAGGGGGCTTGAGCAGTACTTC,CASSLRDRGLEQYF
TRBJ2-7,TRBV2,NA,NA,TGTGCCAGCAGTGAAGGTTATGAGGGTATGGGCTCCTACGAGCAGTACTTC,CASSEGYEGMGSYEQYF
TRBJ2-5,TRBV30,NA,NA,TGTGCCTGGAGTGGGTCGAGGGAACACCAAGAGACCCAGTACTTC,CAWSGSREHQETQYF
TRBJ1-1,TRBV18,once,NA,TGTGCCAGCTCACCACTGGAGGCCAGCATGAACACTGAAGCTTTCTTT,CASSPLEASMNTEAFF
TRBJ2-7,TRBV6-5,few,TRBD1,TGTGCCAGCACAGGGGGAAACGAGCAGTACTTC,CASTGGNEQYF
TRBJ2-7,TRBV2,once,TRBD2,TGTGCCAGCAGCTTGCGCGTAGGGCCAGCGGGGGGGATTTACGAGCAGTACTTC,CASSLRVGPAGGIYEQYF
TRBJ1-2,TRBV12-5,NA,NA,TGTGCTAGTGGTTTGGTGCGGGGGGACTATGGCTACACCTTC,CASGLVRGDYGYTF